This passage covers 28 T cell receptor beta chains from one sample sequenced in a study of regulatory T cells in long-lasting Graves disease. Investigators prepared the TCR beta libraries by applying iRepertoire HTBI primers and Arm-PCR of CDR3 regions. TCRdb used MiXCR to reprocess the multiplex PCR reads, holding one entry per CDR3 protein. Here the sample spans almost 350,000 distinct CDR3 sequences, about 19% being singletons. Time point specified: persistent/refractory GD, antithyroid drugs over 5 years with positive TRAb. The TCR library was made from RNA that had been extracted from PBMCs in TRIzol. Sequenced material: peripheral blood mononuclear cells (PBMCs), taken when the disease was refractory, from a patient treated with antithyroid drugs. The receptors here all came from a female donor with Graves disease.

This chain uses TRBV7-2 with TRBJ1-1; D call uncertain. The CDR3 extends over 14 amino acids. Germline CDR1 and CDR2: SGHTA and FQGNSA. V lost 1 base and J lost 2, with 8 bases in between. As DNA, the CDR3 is TGTGCCAGCAGCTTAGTGGCAGCCAACACTGAAGCTTTCTTT. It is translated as CASSLVAANTEAFF.

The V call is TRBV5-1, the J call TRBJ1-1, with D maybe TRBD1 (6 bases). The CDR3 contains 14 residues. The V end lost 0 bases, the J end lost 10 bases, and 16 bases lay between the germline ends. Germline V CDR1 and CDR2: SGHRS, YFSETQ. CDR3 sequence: CASSLAPYTGRAFF. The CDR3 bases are TGCGCCAGCAGCTTGGCTCCTTATACAGGGCGAGCTTTCTTT. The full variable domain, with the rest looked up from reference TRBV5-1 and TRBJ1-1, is KAGVTQTPRYLIKTRGQQVTLSCSPISGHRSVSWYQQTPGQGLQFLFEYFSETQRNKGNFPGRFSGRQFSNSRSEMNVSTLELGDSALYLCASSLAPYTGRAFFGQGTRLTVV.

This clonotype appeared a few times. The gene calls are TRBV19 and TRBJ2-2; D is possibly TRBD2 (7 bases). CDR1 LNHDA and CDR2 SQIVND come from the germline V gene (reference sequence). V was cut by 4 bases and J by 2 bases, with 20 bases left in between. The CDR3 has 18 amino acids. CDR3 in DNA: TGTGCCAGTAGTAACTTAGTACGGCGGGGGACAAACACCGGGGAGCTGTTTTTT. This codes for CASSNLVRRGTNTGELFF.

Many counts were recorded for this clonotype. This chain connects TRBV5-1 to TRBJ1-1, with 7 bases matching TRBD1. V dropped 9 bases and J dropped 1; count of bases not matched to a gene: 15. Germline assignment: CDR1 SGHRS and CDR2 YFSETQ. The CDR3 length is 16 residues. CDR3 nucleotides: TGCGCCACCGCCCCCCTACTGACAGGGTGGAACACTGAAGCTTTCTTT. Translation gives CATAPLLTGWNTEAFF.

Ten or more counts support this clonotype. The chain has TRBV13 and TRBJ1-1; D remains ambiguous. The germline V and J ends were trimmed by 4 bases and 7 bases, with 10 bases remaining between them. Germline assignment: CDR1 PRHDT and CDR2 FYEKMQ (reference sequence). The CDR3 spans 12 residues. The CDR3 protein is CASSSSPSEAFF. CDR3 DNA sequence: TGTGCCAGCAGCTCCTCACCCAGTGAAGCTTTCTTT.

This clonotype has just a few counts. CDR3 DNA sequence: TGTGCCAGCAGCCAAGATACAGGTCTCTCTGGAAACACCATATATTTT. Translating gives CASSQDTGLSGNTIYF. J is TRBJ1-3 and V is TRBV3-1, with D possibly matching TRBD1 (5 bases). This CDR3 has 16 amino acids. The ends were cut back, 0 bases at V and 0 bases at J, with 9 bases in the middle. The germline V gene encodes CDR1 LGHDT and CDR2 YNNKEL (reference sequence).

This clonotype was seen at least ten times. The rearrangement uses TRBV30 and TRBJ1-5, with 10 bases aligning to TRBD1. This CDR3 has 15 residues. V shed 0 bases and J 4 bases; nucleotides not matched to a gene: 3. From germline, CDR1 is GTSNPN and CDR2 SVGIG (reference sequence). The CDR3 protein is CAWSVEGQGNQPQHF. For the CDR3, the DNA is TGTGCCTGGAGTGTGGAGGGACAGGGGAATCAGCCCCAGCATTTT. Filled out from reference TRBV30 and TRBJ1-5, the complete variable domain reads SQTIHQWPATLVQPVGSPLSLECTVEGTSNPNLYWYRQAAGRGLQLLFYSVGIGQISSEVPQNLSASRPQDRQFILSSKKLLLSDSGFYLCAWSVEGQGNQPQHFGDGTRLSIL.

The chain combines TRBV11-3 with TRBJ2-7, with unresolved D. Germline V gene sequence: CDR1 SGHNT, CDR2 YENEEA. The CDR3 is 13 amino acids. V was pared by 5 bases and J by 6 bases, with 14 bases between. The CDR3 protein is CASSSESGSEQYF. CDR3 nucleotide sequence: TGTGCCAGCAGCAGCGAGTCTGGCTCCGAGCAGTACTTC.

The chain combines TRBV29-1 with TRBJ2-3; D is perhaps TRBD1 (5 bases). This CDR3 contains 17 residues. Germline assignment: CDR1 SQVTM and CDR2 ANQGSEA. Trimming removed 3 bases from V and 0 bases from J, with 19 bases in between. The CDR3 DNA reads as TGCAGCGTTGATGGGCGCAGGGTGTGGGAAAGCACAGATACGCAGTATTTT. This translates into CSVDGRRVWESTDTQYF.

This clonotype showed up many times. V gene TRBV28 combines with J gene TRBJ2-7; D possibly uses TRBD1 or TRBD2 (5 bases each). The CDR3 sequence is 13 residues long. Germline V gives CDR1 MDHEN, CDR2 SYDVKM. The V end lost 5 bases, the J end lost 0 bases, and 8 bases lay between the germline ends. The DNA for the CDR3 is TGTGCCAGCAGTCGGGACCTCTCCTACGAGCAGTACTTC. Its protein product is CASSRDLSYEQYF.

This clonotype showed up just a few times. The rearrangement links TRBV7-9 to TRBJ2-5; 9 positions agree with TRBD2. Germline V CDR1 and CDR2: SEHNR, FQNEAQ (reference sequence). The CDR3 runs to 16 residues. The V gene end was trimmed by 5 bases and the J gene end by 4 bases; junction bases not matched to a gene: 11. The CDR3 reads CASSSGREGLRETQYF. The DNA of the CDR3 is TGTGCCAGCAGCAGCGGGCGGGAGGGCCTTAGAGAGACCCAGTACTTC. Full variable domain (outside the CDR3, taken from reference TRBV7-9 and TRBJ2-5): DTGVSQNPRHKITKRGQNVTFRCDPISEHNRLYWYRQTLGQGPEFLTYFQNEAQLEKSRLLSDRFSAERPKGSFSTLEIQRTEQGDSAMYLCASSSGREGLRETQYFGPGTRLLVL.

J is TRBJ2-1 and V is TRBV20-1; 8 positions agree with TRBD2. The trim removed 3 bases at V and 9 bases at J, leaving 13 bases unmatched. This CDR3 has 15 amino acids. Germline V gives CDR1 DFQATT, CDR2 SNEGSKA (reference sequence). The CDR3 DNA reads TGCAGTGCTAGGAGGGGTGAGCGGGAGTCAAGTGAGCAGTTCTTC. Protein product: CSARRGERESSEQFF.

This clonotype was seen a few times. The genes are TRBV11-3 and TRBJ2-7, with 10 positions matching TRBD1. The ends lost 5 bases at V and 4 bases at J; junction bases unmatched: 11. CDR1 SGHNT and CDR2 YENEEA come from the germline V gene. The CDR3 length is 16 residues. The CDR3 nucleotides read TGTGCCAGCAGCCCCTCGGGACAGGGGATTCTTTACGAGCAGTACTTC. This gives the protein CASSPSGQGILYEQYF.

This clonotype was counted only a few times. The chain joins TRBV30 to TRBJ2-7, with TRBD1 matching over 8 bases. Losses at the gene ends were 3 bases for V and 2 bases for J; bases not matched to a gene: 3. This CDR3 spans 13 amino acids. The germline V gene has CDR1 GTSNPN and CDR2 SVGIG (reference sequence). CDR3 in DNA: TGTGCCTGGAGGGACAGGGTAGCCTACGAGCAGTACTTC. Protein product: CAWRDRVAYEQYF.

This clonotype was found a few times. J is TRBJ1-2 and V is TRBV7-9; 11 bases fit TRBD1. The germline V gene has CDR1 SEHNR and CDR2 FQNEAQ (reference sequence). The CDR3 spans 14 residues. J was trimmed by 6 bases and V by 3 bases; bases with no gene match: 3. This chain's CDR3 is CASSFGQGAHGYTF. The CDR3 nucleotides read TGTGCCAGCAGCTTCGGACAGGGGGCTCATGGCTACACCTTC.

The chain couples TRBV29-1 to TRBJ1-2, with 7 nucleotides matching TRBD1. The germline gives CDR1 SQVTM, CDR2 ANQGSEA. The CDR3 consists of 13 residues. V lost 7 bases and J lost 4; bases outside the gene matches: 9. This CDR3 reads CSALRTGPYGYTF. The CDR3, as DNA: TGCAGCGCACTACGGACAGGCCCCTATGGCTACACCTTC. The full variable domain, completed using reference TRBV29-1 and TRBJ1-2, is SAVISQKPSRDICQRGTSLTIQCQVDSQVTMMFWYRQQPGQSLTLIATANQGSEATYESGFVIDKFPISRPNLTFSTLTVSNMSPEDSSIYLCSALRTGPYGYTFGSGTRLTVV.

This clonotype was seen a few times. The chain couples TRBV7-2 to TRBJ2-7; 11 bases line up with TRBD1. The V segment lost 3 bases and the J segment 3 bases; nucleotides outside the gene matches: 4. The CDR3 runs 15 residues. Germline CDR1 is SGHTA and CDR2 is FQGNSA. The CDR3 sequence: CASSFTGTGGYEQYF. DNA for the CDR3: TGTGCCAGCAGCTTTACCGGGACAGGGGGCTACGAGCAGTACTTC.

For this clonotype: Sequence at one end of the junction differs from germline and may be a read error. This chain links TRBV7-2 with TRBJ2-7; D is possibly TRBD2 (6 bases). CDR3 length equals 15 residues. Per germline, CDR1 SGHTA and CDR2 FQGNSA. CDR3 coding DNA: TGTGCCAGCAGTCATAGGGGACTCAACCTCGACGAGCTGTACTTC. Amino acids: CASSHRGLNLDELYF.

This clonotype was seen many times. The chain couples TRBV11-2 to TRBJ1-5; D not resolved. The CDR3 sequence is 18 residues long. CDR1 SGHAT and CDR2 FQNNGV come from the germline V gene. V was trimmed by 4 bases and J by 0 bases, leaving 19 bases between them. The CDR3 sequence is CASSSLLGPAYSNQPQHF. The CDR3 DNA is TGTGCCAGCAGCTCATTACTCGGGCCAGCTTATAGCAATCAGCCCCAGCATTTT.

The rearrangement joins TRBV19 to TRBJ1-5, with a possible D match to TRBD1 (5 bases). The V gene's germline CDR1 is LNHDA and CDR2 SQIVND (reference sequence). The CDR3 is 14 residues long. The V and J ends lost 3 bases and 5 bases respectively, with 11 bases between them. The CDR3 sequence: CASSIGAYDQPQHF. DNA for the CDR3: TGTGCCAGTAGTATTGGGGCTTACGATCAGCCCCAGCATTTT.

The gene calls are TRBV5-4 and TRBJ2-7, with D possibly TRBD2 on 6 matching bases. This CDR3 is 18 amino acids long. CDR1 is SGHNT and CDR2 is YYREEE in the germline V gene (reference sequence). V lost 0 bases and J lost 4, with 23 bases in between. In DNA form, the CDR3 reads TGTGCCAGCAGCTTGGCCGGGGGTGGCGCGGGACCCGCTTACGAGCAGTACTTC. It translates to CASSLAGGGAGPAYEQYF.

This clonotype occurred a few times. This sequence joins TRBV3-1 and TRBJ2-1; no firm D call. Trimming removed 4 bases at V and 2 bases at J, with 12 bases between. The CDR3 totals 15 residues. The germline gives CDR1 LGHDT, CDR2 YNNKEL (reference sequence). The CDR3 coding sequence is TGTGCCAGCAGCCGTGGGCAGGCGGCCTACAATGAGCAGTTCTTC. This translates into CASSRGQAAYNEQFF.

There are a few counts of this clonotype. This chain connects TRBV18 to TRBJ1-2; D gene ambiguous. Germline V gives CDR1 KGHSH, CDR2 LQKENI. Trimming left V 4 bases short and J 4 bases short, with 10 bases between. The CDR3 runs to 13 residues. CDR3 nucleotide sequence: TGTGCCAGCTCACTAGAGTCGGGCTATGGCTACACCTTC. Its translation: CASSLESGYGYTF.

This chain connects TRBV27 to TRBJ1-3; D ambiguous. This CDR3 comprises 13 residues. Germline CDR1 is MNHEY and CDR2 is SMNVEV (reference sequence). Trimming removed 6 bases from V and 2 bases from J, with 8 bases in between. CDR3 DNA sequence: TGTGCCAGCAGGGCTCGTACTGGAAACACCATATATTTT. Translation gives CASRARTGNTIYF.

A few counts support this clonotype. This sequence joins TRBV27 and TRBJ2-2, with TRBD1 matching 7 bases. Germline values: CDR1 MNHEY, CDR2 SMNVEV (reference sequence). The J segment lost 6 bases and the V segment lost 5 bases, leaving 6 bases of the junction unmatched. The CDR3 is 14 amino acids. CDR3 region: CASSPSQGPGELFF. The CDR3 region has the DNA TGTGCCAGCAGTCCCTCACAGGGGCCCGGGGAGCTGTTTTTT.

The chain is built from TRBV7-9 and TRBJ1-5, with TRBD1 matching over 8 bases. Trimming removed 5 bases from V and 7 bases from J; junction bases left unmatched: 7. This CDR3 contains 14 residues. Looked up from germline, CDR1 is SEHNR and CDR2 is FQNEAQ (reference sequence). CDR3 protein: CASSDGQGGQPQHF. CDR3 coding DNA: TGTGCCAGCAGCGACGGACAGGGCGGGCAGCCCCAGCATTTT.

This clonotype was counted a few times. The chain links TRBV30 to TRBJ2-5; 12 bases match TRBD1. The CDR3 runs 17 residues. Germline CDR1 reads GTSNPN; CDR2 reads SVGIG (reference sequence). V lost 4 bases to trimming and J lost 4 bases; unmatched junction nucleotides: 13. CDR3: CAWTPPPGTGGPETQYF. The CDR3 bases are TGTGCCTGGACCCCCCCGCCTGGGACAGGGGGCCCAGAGACCCAGTACTTC.

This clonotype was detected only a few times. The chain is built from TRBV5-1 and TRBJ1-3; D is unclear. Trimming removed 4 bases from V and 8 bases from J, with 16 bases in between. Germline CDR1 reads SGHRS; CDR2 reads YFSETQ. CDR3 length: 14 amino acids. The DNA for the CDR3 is TGCGCCAGCAGCGCTTTGGGTTTGGGAGACACCATATATTTT. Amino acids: CASSALGLGDTIYF.